The 11 T cell receptor beta chains given below trace back to one sample, sequenced in a study of cytotoxic CD8 clonotypes in ibrutinib-treated CLL. Produced via immunoSEQ multiplex PCR; TCRdb's table is partial and in-frame only. Altogether about 330,000 clones are present, over 60% being singletons, with the ten largest covering about 6.7%. Source: PBMCs, taken after 36 months of ibrutinib treatment. The source is a human donor with chronic lymphocytic leukemia.

The chain joins TRBV6-1 to TRBJ1-4; D is possibly TRBD1 (6 bases). CDR1 and CDR2 from the germline V gene are MNHNS and SASEGT. The CDR3 consists of 16 residues. The V gene lost 3 bases and the J gene lost 5 bases, with 16 bases spanning the gap. The CDR3 spells CASSEVSGELNEKLFF. Here the CDR3 DNA reads TGTGCCAGCAGTGAGGTGTCAGGGGAACTAAATGAAAAACTGTTTTTT.

Remarks on this clone: Different DNA sequences within this sample yield the same CDR3. The genes are TRBV15 and TRBJ1-5; weak D call: TRBD1 (5 bases). The CDR3 runs to 14 residues. Germline V CDR1 and CDR2: LNHNV, YYDKDF (reference sequence). The germline V and J ends were trimmed by 0 bases and 6 bases, with 9 bases remaining between them. CDR3 residues: CATSRDRGGQPQHF. The CDR3 coding sequence is TGTGCCACCAGCAGAGATCGGGGGGGTCAGCCCCAGCATTTT.

The J gene is TRBJ1-2, the V gene TRBV4-1; the match to TRBD1 covers 8 bases. The V gene's germline CDR1 is MGHRA and CDR2 YSYEKL. With 2 bases clipped from V and 5 bases from J, the junction kept 7 bases outside the gene matches. This CDR3 has 15 amino acids. Here the CDR3 reads CASSQSQGAWYGYTF. CDR3 sequence (DNA): TGCGCCAGCAGCCAAAGTCAGGGGGCTTGGTATGGCTACACCTTC.

CDR3 amino acids: CASSFPTGSTNTEAFF. CDR3 coding DNA: TGCGCCAGCAGCTTCCCAACAGGGAGTACGAACACTGAAGCTTTCTTT. The V and J genes are TRBV5-1 and TRBJ1-1; perhaps TRBD1 as D (6 bases). V lost 2 bases to trimming and J lost 1 base, with 15 bases between them. This CDR3 spans 16 amino acids. Germline V CDR1 and CDR2: SGHRS, YFSETQ.

The table lists this clone with a few counts. The genes are TRBV9 and TRBJ1-1; TRBD1 might be the D (5 bases). Germline CDR1 SGDLS, CDR2 YYNGEE. CDR3 length: 10 amino acids. Between the trimmed V and J ends, which lost 7 bases and 6 bases, there was a span of 7 bases. This CDR3 reads CASQGSEAFF. The CDR3 DNA reads as TGTGCCAGCCAGGGTTCTGAAGCTTTCTTT.

This clone was seen more than once but under ten times. V is TRBV5-1 and J is TRBJ2-7, with 10 bases identical to TRBD2. With V trimmed by 4 bases and J by 4 bases, 11 bases remained unmatched. CDR3 length: 16 residues. In germline, CDR1 is SGHRS, CDR2 YFSETQ. The CDR3 region is CASSRTWELAGYEQYF. CDR3 nucleotide sequence: TGCGCCAGCAGCCGCACATGGGAACTAGCGGGATACGAGCAGTACTTC.

CDR3 region: CASKLGMNTEAFF. Written as DNA, the CDR3 is TGTGCCAGTAAATTAGGGATGAACACTGAAGCTTTCTTT. The chain is built from TRBV19 and TRBJ1-1; D gene uncertain. Germline lookup yields CDR1 LNHDA and CDR2 SQIVND (reference sequence). The CDR3 totals 13 residues. V lost 7 bases and J lost 0, with 9 bases in between.

The gene calls are TRBV7-9 and TRBJ2-7, with a tentative D call TRBD2 (6 bases). The CDR3 covers 16 residues. With 4 bases removed from V and 3 bases from J, the gap between germline ends came to 19 bases. CDR1 and CDR2 from the germline V gene are SEHNR and FQNEAQ (reference sequence). CDR3 residues: CASSSYSALTSYEQYF. CDR3 DNA sequence: TGTGCCAGCAGCTCATATAGTGCCCTGACTAGCTACGAGCAGTACTTC.

The chain joins TRBV29-1 to TRBJ1-2, with TRBD1 as a possible D gene (5 bases). Germline assignment: CDR1 SQVTM and CDR2 ANQGSEA. CDR3 length: 13 residues. The V gene lost 6 bases and the J gene lost 4 bases, with 15 bases spanning the gap. CDR3 loop: CSVENQGLYGYTF. The CDR3 DNA follows: TGCAGCGTGGAAAACCAGGGCCTCTATGGCTACACCTTC. The full variable domain, in which reference TRBV29-1 and TRBJ1-2 provide the parts outside the CDR3, is SAVISQKPSRDICQRGTSLTIQCQVDSQVTMMFWYRQQPGQSLTLIATANQGSEATYESGFVIDKFPISRPNLTFSTLTVSNMSPEDSSIYLCSVENQGLYGYTFGSGTRLTVV.

The chain employs TRBV5-1 and TRBJ1-2; D may be TRBD1 (6 bases). CDR3 length: 15 residues. V lost 2 bases to trimming and J lost 3 bases, with 14 bases between them. Germline V CDR1 and CDR2: SGHRS, YFSETQ. CDR3 nucleotides: TGCGCCAGCAGCTTCTTCCTGGGGGCTCACTATGGCTACACCTTC. Translated: CASSFFLGAHYGYTF.

This clone was recorded a few times. V is TRBV5-5 and J is TRBJ1-2, with D perhaps matching TRBD1 (5 bases). CDR1 and CDR2 from the germline V gene are SGHKS and YYEKEE (reference sequence). The CDR3 has 13 amino acids. V lost 1 base to trimming and J lost 2 bases, with 6 bases between them. CDR3 protein: CASSLRDNYGYTF. CDR3 DNA: TGTGCCAGCAGCTTGCGGGACAACTATGGCTACACCTTC.